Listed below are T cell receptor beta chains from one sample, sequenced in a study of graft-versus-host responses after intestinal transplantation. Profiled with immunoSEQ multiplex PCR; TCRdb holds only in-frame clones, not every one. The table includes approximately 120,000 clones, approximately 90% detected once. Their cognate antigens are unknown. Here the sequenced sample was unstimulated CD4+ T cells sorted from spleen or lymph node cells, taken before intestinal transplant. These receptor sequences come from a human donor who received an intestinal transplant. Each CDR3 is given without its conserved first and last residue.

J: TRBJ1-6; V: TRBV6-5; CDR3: ASSHRDSNSPLH
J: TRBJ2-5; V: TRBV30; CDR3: AWGTSIQEAQY
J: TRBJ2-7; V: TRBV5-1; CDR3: ASSDSDPLYEQY
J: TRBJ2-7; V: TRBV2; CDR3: ASSEGRGLTTDEQY
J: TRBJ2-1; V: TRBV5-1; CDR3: ASSLLQGGNEQF
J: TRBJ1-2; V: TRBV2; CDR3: ASNGGKGYT
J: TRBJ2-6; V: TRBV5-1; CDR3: ASSLAIGTSGANVLT
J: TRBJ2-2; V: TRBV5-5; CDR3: ASSSTTGNTGELF
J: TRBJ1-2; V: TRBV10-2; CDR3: ASSDGPRANYGYT
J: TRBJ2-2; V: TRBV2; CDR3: ASKGLASSTGELF
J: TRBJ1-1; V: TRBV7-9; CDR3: ASSFFGGGTEAF
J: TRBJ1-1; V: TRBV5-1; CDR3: ASSLGRETEAF
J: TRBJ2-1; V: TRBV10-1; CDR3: ASSGTNRGYDNEQF
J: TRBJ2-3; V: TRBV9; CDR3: ASSDHFTDTQY
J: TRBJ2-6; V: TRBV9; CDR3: ASSVVANRDRDVSGANVLT
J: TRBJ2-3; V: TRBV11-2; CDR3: ASSLDYVGTSTDTQY
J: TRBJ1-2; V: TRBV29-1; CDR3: SVQLQGKDGYT
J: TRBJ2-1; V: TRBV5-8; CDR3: ASKSTPSSYNEQF
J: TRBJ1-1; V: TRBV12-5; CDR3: ASGLVSGPWNTEAF
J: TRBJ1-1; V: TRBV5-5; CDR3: ASSLEGWSEAF
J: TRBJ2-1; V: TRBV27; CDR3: ASSLFWVSGGKQF
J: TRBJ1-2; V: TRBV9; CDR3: ASSAPPDYGYT
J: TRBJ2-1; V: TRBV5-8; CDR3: ASSLRQDRGPSYNEQF
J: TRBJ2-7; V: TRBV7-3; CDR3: ASSPEGQSGEQY
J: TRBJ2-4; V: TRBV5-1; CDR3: ASSESYSDIQY
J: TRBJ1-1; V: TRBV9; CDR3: ASSVQGYDTEAF
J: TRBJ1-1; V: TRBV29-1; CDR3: SVTRAAEAF